These T cell receptor beta chains were read from a single sample in a study of CD8 T cells in Susac syndrome. Each CDR3 protein gets one entry after TCRdb re-called the immunoSEQ multiplex PCR reads with MiXCR. Of 150,000 to 200,000 distinct CDR3 sequences in the sample, roughly 94% were seen once. Source material: CD4+ T cells from PBMCs. The origin of the receptors is a human donor with multiple sclerosis. CDR3s include the opening cysteine and the closing phenylalanine or tryptophan. Each record gives: V gene, D gene, clone size, J gene, CDR3 DNA, CDR3 protein. D genes are given only for firm matches. Expanded clones are given a class, and other clones once, few, many or no size at all.

V: TRBV7-2
D: NA
size: NA
J: TRBJ1-2
DNA: TGTGCCAGCAGCCTACCGGGACACCCGTCCTATGGCTACACCTTC
CDR3: CASSLPGHPSYGYTF

V: TRBV2
D: NA
size: NA
J: TRBJ1-1
DNA: TGTGCCAGCCTCGTGAGGGAAGCTTTCTTT
CDR3: CASLVREAFF

V: TRBV7-2
D: TRBD1
size: NA
J: TRBJ1-4
DNA: TGTGCCAGCAGGAGCGGGACAGGGGAAAAACTGTTTTTT
CDR3: CASRSGTGEKLFF

V: TRBV6-6
D: NA
size: NA
J: TRBJ2-3
DNA: TGTGCCAGCTCCCGGGCCCACCGGGCGGATACGCAGTATTTT
CDR3: CASSRAHRADTQYF

V: TRBV5-5
D: TRBD2
size: once
J: TRBJ2-5
DNA: TGTGCCAGCAGCTTGGCCCTAGCGGGAGGCGAGGAGACCCAGTACTTC
CDR3: CASSLALAGGEETQYF

V: TRBV12-3/TRBV12-4
D: NA
size: NA
J: TRBJ2-5
DNA: TGTGCCAGCAGTTTAACCGAGGTGACGAAGACCCAGTACTTC
CDR3: CASSLTEVTKTQYF

V: TRBV7-9
D: NA
size: NA
J: TRBJ2-1
DNA: TGTGCCAGCAGCGGCGAGGTAGCGGCTTCATACAATGAGCAGTTCTTC
CDR3: CASSGEVAASYNEQFF

V: TRBV20-1
D: NA
size: NA
J: TRBJ1-2
DNA: TGCAGTGGGGGCCGGGGCTACACCTTC
CDR3: CSGGRGYTF

V: TRBV2
D: NA
size: NA
J: TRBJ2-2
DNA: TGTGCCAGCAGCTACAGGCAGAACACCGGGGAGCTGTTTTTT
CDR3: CASSYRQNTGELFF

V: TRBV20-1
D: TRBD1
size: NA
J: TRBJ1-2
DNA: TGCAGTGCAAGGGGGACAGGGGACTATGGCTACACCTTC
CDR3: CSARGTGDYGYTF

V: TRBV29-1
D: TRBD2
size: NA
J: TRBJ2-5
DNA: TGCAGCGTTGAGGGGGGGGACGGAGTTCAGTACTTC
CDR3: CSVEGGDGVQYF

V: TRBV29-1
D: NA
size: NA
J: TRBJ2-7
DNA: TGCAGCGTTGTAGGGGGTCAGTCCTACGAGCAGTACTTC
CDR3: CSVVGGQSYEQYF

V: TRBV28
D: NA
size: NA
J: TRBJ2-6
DNA: TGTGCCAGCAACTCTGGGGCCAACGTCCTGACTTTC
CDR3: CASNSGANVLTF

V: TRBV10-3
D: NA
size: NA
J: TRBJ2-7
DNA: TGTGCCATCAGTGAGTCGACAGGTAGCTCCTACGAGCAGTACTTC
CDR3: CAISESTGSSYEQYF

V: TRBV30
D: NA
size: NA
J: TRBJ2-5
DNA: TGTGCCTGGAGTCGGGTGCAAGAGACCCAGTACTTC
CDR3: CAWSRVQETQYF

V: TRBV4-1
D: NA
size: NA
J: TRBJ2-7
DNA: TGCGCCAGCAGCCAAGAAGAAGACTACCCCTACGAGCAGTACTTC
CDR3: CASSQEEDYPYEQYF

V: TRBV15
D: NA
size: NA
J: TRBJ2-6
DNA: TGTGCCACCAGCAGCGGCCGCTCTGGGGCCAACGTCCTGACTTTC
CDR3: CATSSGRSGANVLTF

V: TRBV6-5
D: TRBD1
size: NA
J: TRBJ2-5
DNA: TGTGCCAGCAGTTACAAGACAGGGGACGAGACCCAGTACTTC
CDR3: CASSYKTGDETQYF

V: TRBV7-9
D: NA
size: NA
J: TRBJ2-7
DNA: TGTGCCAGCAGCTTAATGGGCCTAGCAGCCTACGAGCAGTACTTC
CDR3: CASSLMGLAAYEQYF

V: TRBV7-9
D: TRBD2
size: NA
J: TRBJ2-2
DNA: TGTGCCAGCAGCACCCTAGCGGTTTACACCGGGGAGCTGTTTTTT
CDR3: CASSTLAVYTGELFF

V: TRBV27
D: NA
size: once
J: TRBJ2-7
DNA: TGTGCCAGCAGTCTCCAGGAGAGGGTCCGCTACGAGCAGTACTTC
CDR3: CASSLQERVRYEQYF

V: TRBV4-1
D: NA
size: NA
J: TRBJ2-3
DNA: TGCGCCAGCAGCCAACAGAGCGCTACCAACACAGATACGCAGTATTTT
CDR3: CASSQQSATNTDTQYF

V: TRBV24-1
D: TRBD1
size: NA
J: TRBJ2-7
DNA: TGTGCCACCAGTGAGACCGGGACAGGGTCGCGGCAGTACTTC
CDR3: CATSETGTGSRQYF

V: TRBV7-8
D: NA
size: NA
J: TRBJ1-1
DNA: TGTGCCAGCATCCGAAGGGGCGACCTGGACGTTTCTGAAGCTTTCTTT
CDR3: CASIRRGDLDVSEAFF

V: TRBV28
D: TRBD2
size: NA
J: TRBJ2-4
DNA: TGTGCCAGCAGGCCGGGAGGTACAAACATTCAGTACTTC
CDR3: CASRPGGTNIQYF

V: TRBV25-1
D: NA
size: NA
J: TRBJ1-1
DNA: TGTGCCAGTCGCGCGGGGGGCGTAGGTGACACTGAAGCTTTCTTT
CDR3: CASRAGGVGDTEAFF

V: TRBV20-1
D: TRBD2
size: NA
J: TRBJ2-2
DNA: TGCAGTGCTAGAAGTCTAGCGGGAGGAGGGGGGGAGCTGTTTTTT
CDR3: CSARSLAGGGGELFF

V: TRBV27
D: TRBD1
size: NA
J: TRBJ1-3
DNA: TGTGCCAGCAGGGACAGGGAAAGAAACACCATATATTTT
CDR3: CASRDRERNTIYF

V: TRBV20-1
D: TRBD1
size: once
J: TRBJ1-2
DNA: TGCAGTGCTAGCACCAGACAGGGAAACTATGGCTACACCTTC
CDR3: CSASTRQGNYGYTF

V: TRBV20-1
D: NA
size: NA
J: TRBJ1-2
DNA: TGCAATTTAGGCCCGATCGAAGGTGGCTACACCTTC
CDR3: CNLGPIEGGYTF

V: TRBV3-1
D: NA
size: NA
J: TRBJ1-2
DNA: TGTGCCAGCAGCCAAGATCCCGGGACAAGCGTCTATGGCTACACCTTC
CDR3: CASSQDPGTSVYGYTF

V: TRBV3-1
D: TRBD1
size: NA
J: TRBJ1-2
DNA: TGTGCCAGCAGCCAACCCACAGGGGGCTATGGCTACACCTTC
CDR3: CASSQPTGGYGYTF

V: TRBV5-6
D: NA
size: NA
J: TRBJ2-7
DNA: TGTGCCAGCAGCTTGGGGCCGGGAGCCTCCTACGAGCAGTACTTC
CDR3: CASSLGPGASYEQYF

V: TRBV9
D: TRBD2
size: NA
J: TRBJ2-3
DNA: TGTGCCAGCAGCCGCACTACTAGCGGGAGCGGTGGCACAGATACGCAGTATTTT
CDR3: CASSRTTSGSGGTDTQYF

V: TRBV29-1
D: TRBD1
size: once
J: TRBJ1-2
DNA: TGCAGCGTTGATTTGGGACAGGGGTTCTATGGCTACACCTTC
CDR3: CSVDLGQGFYGYTF

V: TRBV20-1
D: NA
size: NA
J: TRBJ2-1
DNA: TGCAGTGCTAGAGATGTGGATGAGCAGTTCTTC
CDR3: CSARDVDEQFF

V: TRBV29-1
D: NA
size: NA
J: TRBJ1-2
DNA: TGCAGCGTTGACGGACGGAGAAACTATGGCTACACCTTC
CDR3: CSVDGRRNYGYTF

V: TRBV12-5
D: TRBD2
size: once
J: TRBJ2-1
DNA: TGTGCTAGTGGTTCGTTAGCGGGATTGAATGAGCAGTTCTTC
CDR3: CASGSLAGLNEQFF

V: TRBV18
D: TRBD1
size: NA
J: TRBJ2-1
DNA: TGTGCCAGCTCACCACCGCTATTGGGCGCAGGGGGCTGGAATGAGCAGTTCTTC
CDR3: CASSPPLLGAGGWNEQFF

V: TRBV28
D: TRBD1
size: NA
J: TRBJ2-4
DNA: TGTGCCAGCAGGCCCCCGGGACAGGGAAACATTCAGTACTTC
CDR3: CASRPPGQGNIQYF

V: TRBV4-1
D: TRBD2
size: NA
J: TRBJ2-4
DNA: TGCGCCAGCAGCCTTCACGCTAGCGGGTGGGGGGAGAACATTCAGTACTTC
CDR3: CASSLHASGWGENIQYF

V: TRBV29-1
D: NA
size: NA
J: TRBJ1-1
DNA: TGCAGCGTTGAACACGGGCCCACTGAAGCTTTCTTT
CDR3: CSVEHGPTEAFF

V: TRBV12-3/TRBV12-4
D: NA
size: NA
J: TRBJ1-1
DNA: TGTGCCAGCAGTTTCGCGGGGGGAACTGAAGCTTTCTTT
CDR3: CASSFAGGTEAFF

V: TRBV2
D: NA
size: NA
J: TRBJ2-1
DNA: TGTGCCAGCAAGTCTGGGGTTTTGGATGAGCAGTTCTTC
CDR3: CASKSGVLDEQFF

V: TRBV3-1
D: NA
size: NA
J: TRBJ1-1
DNA: TGTGCCAGCAGCCAAGATGGTCGATCCGAAGCTTTCTTT
CDR3: CASSQDGRSEAFF

V: TRBV7-9
D: NA
size: NA
J: TRBJ2-5
DNA: TGTGCCAGTTCAGGGTCCGGGGAGACCCAGTACTTC
CDR3: CASSGSGETQYF

V: TRBV30
D: NA
size: NA
J: TRBJ1-3
DNA: TGTGCCTGGAGCGCAGATTTCTCTGGAAACACCATATATTTT
CDR3: CAWSADFSGNTIYF

V: TRBV11-2
D: NA
size: once
J: TRBJ1-1
DNA: TGTGCCAGCAGCTTCACCAGGGACACTGAAGCTTTCTTT
CDR3: CASSFTRDTEAFF

V: TRBV15
D: NA
size: NA
J: TRBJ2-7
DNA: TGTGCCACCAGCAGAGAAGGGGGTTACGGCTCCTACGAGCAGTACTTC
CDR3: CATSREGGYGSYEQYF

V: TRBV2
D: NA
size: NA
J: TRBJ1-1
DNA: TGTGCCAGCGTTCGGGGGCTACAGGGATGGGCTTTCTTT
CDR3: CASVRGLQGWAFF

V: TRBV7-6
D: NA
size: NA
J: TRBJ1-1
DNA: TGTGCCAGCAGCTCGGGAAACATGAACACTGAAGCTTTCTTT
CDR3: CASSSGNMNTEAFF

V: TRBV2
D: NA
size: few
J: TRBJ2-7
DNA: TGTGCCAGCATGGGTTACGAGCAGTACTTC
CDR3: CASMGYEQYF

V: TRBV10-3
D: TRBD1
size: NA
J: TRBJ1-3
DNA: TGTGCCATCAGTGCGGGACAGGATGGAAACACCATATATTTT
CDR3: CAISAGQDGNTIYF

V: TRBV6-4
D: TRBD1
size: NA
J: TRBJ2-3
DNA: TGTGCCAGCAGTCAGGACAGGGGGGAAGATACGCAGTATTTT
CDR3: CASSQDRGEDTQYF

V: TRBV5-1
D: NA
size: NA
J: TRBJ2-1
DNA: TGCGCCAGCAGCTCTGGACAGATCTCCTACAATGAGCAGTTCTTC
CDR3: CASSSGQISYNEQFF

V: TRBV20-1
D: TRBD2
size: once
J: TRBJ2-5
DNA: TGCAGTGCTAGAGATCTCTTCTTCGGCGGGAGAGAAGAGACCCAGTACTTC
CDR3: CSARDLFFGGREETQYF

V: TRBV12-3/TRBV12-4
D: NA
size: NA
J: TRBJ2-5
DNA: TGTGCCAGCGGGCCCAGAGAGACCCAGTACTTC
CDR3: CASGPRETQYF